This T cell receptor beta chain originates from a study of identical twins. Findings and caveats of the study: Weaker excess twin sharing was seen among beta out-of-frame sequences. Insertion counts were lower in abundant cord blood beta clonotypes, a trend that memory repertoires did not show.

Comments on this clonotype: As yet, its antigen is unknown.

Only healthy Caucasians were included as donors. MiXCR was run by TCRdb on the 5' RACE reads, yielding one entry per CDR3 protein. Counted here are about 530,000 distinct CDR3 sequences, more than 20% occurring once; the ten biggest clones make up approximately 0.52%. The germline gives CDR1 SEHNR, CDR2 FQNEAQ (reference sequence). The CDR3 loop spans 15 amino acids. Trimming cost V 5 bases and J 2 bases, with 16 bases left between them. The same data also contributed to another study, on yellow fever vaccine responses in identical twins. From that study: After vaccination, twins' T cell response reportedly seemed partly convergent, partly personalized.

The genes are TRBV7-9 and TRBJ2-7; D perhaps matches TRBD2 (5 bases). The sequenced sample was CD4+ T cells sorted from blood. This clonotype originated in a woman aged 18-29 years in good health. This chain's CDR3 is CASSVSAAGPYEQYF. The DNA of the CDR3 is TGTGCCAGCAGCGTTAGCGCCGCGGGCCCCTACGAGCAGTACTTC.